The 9 T cell receptor beta chains listed next were all sequenced from one sample in a study of regulatory T cells in long-lasting Graves disease. Construction of the TCR beta libraries employed iRepertoire HTBI primers in conjunction with Arm-PCR of CDR3 regions. TCRdb recomputed calls from the multiplex PCR reads with MiXCR, one row per CDR3 protein. The sample includes roughly 400,000 distinct CDR3 sequences, 20% to 25% of them seen just once. Time point of the sample: persistent/refractory GD, antithyroid drugs over 5 years with positive TRAb. Extracted PBMC RNA gave rise to the TCR library. The input for sequencing was peripheral blood mononuclear cells (PBMCs), taken when the disease was refractory, from a patient treated with antithyroid drugs. The receptors shown here come from a female donor with Graves disease.

The rearrangement joins TRBV10-3 to TRBJ1-4, with D unclear. In germline, CDR1 is ENHRY, CDR2 SYGVKD. V was pared by 4 bases and J by 3 bases, with 6 bases between. This CDR3 has 13 residues. The CDR3 region has the DNA TGTGCCATCAGTGGGAGCGCTAATGAAAAACTGTTTTTT. It is translated as CAISGSANEKLFF.

This clonotype was seen only a few times. This chain connects TRBV12-3 or TRBV12-4 to TRBJ2-7; the D gene is possibly TRBD2 (5 bases). The CDR3 sequence is 13 residues long. The V end was cut by 6 bases, the J end by 6 bases, with 15 bases between. CDR3 bases: TGTGCCAGCAGCCTGAGGAGGTTGAGCGAGCAGTACTTC. This translates into CASSLRRLSEQYF.

This CDR3 reads CATSRRVPTDTQYF. CDR3 DNA sequence: TGTGCCACCAGCAGGAGGGTTCCCACAGATACGCAGTATTTT. The V gene is TRBV15, the J gene TRBJ2-3; maybe TRBD2 (5 bases). Trimming removed 3 bases at V and 2 bases at J, with 9 bases between. Germline loops: CDR1 LNHNV, CDR2 YYDKDF (reference sequence). This CDR3 has 14 residues.

This clonotype has at least ten counts. The chain is built from TRBV7-9 and TRBJ2-2; TRBD2 is a possible D gene (6 bases). CDR3 length: 14 residues. Germline V CDR1 and CDR2: SEHNR, FQNEAQ (reference sequence). V was pared by 5 bases and J by 1 base, with 8 bases between. The CDR3 sequence: CASSHSGNTGELFF. CDR3 in DNA: TGTGCCAGCAGCCATAGCGGGAACACCGGGGAGCTGTTTTTT. The full variable domain, with the rest looked up from reference TRBV7-9 and TRBJ2-2, is DTGVSQNPRHKITKRGQNVTFRCDPISEHNRLYWYRQTLGQGPEFLTYFQNEAQLEKSRLLSDRFSAERPKGSFSTLEIQRTEQGDSAMYLCASSHSGNTGELFFGEGSRLTVL.

The CDR3 spells CASSYSAGVDYEQYF. DNA of the CDR3: TGTGCCAGCAGTTACTCAGCGGGAGTGGACTACGAGCAGTACTTC. The chain has TRBV6-5 and TRBJ2-7, with 8 bases matching TRBD2. The CDR3 has 15 residues. V gave up 0 bases and J gave up 3 bases; unmatched junction bases: 4. Germline values: CDR1 MNHEY, CDR2 SVGAGI.

The CDR3 DNA is TGCAGCGTTGGAGTCCTCTTGGAGCAGTTCTTC. Translated: CSVGVLLEQFF. This sequence joins TRBV29-1 and TRBJ2-1; no definite D call. Trimming cost V 4 bases and J 10 bases, with 11 bases left between them. The CDR3 sequence is 11 residues long. Germline CDR1 SQVTM, CDR2 ANQGSEA.

This clonotype was counted ten times or more. The rearrangement links TRBV12-3 or TRBV12-4 to TRBJ2-7; 8 positions agree with TRBD1. The ends lost 2 bases at V and 4 bases at J; junction bases unmatched: 7. The CDR3 length is 15 residues. CDR3 sequence reads: CASSLTGTGTYEQYF. The CDR3 DNA sequence: TGTGCCAGCAGTTTAACTGGGACAGGAACATACGAGCAGTACTTC.

Points on this clonotype: A read error may explain this, as a much larger clone is one base away. The gene calls are TRBV24-1 and TRBJ1-2; a possible D gene is TRBD1 (6 bases). Trimming shortened V by 10 bases and J by 4 bases, and 18 bases separated the two germline ends. There are 14 residues in the CDR3. The germline V gene encodes CDR1 KGHDR and CDR2 SFDVKD. CDR3 sequence: CATDSHGQIYGYTF. The CDR3 DNA sequence: TGTGCCACTGATAGCCACGGACAGATCTATGGCTACACCTTC.

J is TRBJ2-3 and V is TRBV20-1; D unresolved. Germline V CDR1 and CDR2: DFQATT, SNEGSKA (reference sequence). The CDR3 covers 12 residues. Trimming removed 3 bases from V and 6 bases from J, with 10 bases in between. In DNA form, the CDR3 reads TGCAGTGCTAGGAGGCTCCCGGATACGCAGTATTTT. Residues: CSARRLPDTQYF.